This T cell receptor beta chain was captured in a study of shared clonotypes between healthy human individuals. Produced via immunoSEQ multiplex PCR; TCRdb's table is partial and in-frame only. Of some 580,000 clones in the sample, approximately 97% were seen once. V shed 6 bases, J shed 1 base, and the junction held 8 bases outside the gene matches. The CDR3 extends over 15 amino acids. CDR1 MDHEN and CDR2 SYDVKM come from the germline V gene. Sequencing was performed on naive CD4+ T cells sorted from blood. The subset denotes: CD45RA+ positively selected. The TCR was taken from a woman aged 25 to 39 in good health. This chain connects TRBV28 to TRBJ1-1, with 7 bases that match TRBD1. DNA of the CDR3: TGTGCCAGCAGCTTCATGGACAGGAGGAACACTGAAGCTTTCTTT. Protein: CASSFMDRRNTEAFF.